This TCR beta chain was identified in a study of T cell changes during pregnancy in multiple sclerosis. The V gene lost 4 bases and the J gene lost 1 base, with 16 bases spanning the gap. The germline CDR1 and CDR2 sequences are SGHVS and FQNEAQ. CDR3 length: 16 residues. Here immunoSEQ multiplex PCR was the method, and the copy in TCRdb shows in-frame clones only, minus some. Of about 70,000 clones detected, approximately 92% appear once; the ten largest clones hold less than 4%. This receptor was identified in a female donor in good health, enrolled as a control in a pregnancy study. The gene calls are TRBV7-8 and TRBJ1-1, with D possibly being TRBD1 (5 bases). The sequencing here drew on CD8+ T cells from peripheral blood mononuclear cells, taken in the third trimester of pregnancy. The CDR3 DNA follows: TGTGCCAGCAGCTCCACGGACAAAAACTGGAACACTGAAGCTTTCTTT. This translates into CASSSTDKNWNTEAFF.